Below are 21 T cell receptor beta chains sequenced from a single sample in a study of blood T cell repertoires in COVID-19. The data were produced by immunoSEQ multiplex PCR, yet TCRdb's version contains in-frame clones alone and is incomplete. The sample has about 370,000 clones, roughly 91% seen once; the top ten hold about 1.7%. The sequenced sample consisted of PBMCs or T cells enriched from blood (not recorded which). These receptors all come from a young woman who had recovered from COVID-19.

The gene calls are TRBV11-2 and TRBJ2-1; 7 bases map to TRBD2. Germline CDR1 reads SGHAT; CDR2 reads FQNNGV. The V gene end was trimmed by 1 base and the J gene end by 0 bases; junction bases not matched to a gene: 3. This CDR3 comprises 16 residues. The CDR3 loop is CASSLVPGGSYNEQFF. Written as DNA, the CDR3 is TGTGCCAGCAGCTTAGTTCCGGGGGGCTCCTACAATGAGCAGTTCTTC.

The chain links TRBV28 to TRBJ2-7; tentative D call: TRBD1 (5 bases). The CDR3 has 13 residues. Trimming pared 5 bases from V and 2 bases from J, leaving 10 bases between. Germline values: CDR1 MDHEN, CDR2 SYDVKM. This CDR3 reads CASSGPDTYEQYF. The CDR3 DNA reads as TGTGCCAGCAGTGGCCCGGACACCTACGAGCAGTACTTC.

CDR3 region: CASSFRTGGPTEAFF. CDR3 nucleotide sequence: TGTGCCAGCAGCTTTAGGACAGGGGGGCCAACTGAAGCTTTCTTT. The chain carries TRBV5-6 and TRBJ1-1, with 10 nucleotides matching TRBD1. V was pared by 2 bases and J by 5 bases, with 6 bases of the junction left unmatched. The CDR3 is 15 residues long. Germline CDR1 is SGHDT and CDR2 is YYEEEE. Filled out from reference TRBV5-6 and TRBJ1-1, the complete variable domain reads DAGVTQSPTHLIKTRGQQVTLRCSPKSGHDTVSWYQQALGQGPQFIFQYYEEEERQRGNFPDRFSGHQFPNYSSELNVNALLLGDSALYLCASSFRTGGPTEAFFGQGTRLTVV.

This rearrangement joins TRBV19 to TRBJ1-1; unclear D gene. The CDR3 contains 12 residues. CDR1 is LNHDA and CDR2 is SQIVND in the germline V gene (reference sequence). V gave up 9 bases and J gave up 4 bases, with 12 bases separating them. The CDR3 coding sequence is TGTGCCAGCCACCAAACGGGCACTGAAGCTTTCTTT. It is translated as CASHQTGTEAFF.

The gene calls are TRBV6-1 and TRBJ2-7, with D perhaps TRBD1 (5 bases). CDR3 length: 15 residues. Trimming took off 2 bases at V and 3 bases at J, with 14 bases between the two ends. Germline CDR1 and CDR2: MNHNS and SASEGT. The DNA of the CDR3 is TGTGCCAGCAGTGAACAAACAGGCTATAGCTACGAGCAGTACTTC. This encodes CASSEQTGYSYEQYF.

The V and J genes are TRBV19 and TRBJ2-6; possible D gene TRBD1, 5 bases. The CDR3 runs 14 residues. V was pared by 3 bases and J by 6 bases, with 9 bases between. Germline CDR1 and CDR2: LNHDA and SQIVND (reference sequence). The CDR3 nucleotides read TGTGCCAGTAGTATCCAGGACATGGCCAACGTCCTGACTTTC. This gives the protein CASSIQDMANVLTF.

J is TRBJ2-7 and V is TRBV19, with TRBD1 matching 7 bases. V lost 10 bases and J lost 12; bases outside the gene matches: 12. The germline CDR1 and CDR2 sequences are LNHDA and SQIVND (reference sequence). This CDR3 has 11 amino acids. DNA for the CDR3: TGTGCCACCGGAGCCCAGGGGGTAGCGTACTTC. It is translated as CATGAQGVAYF.

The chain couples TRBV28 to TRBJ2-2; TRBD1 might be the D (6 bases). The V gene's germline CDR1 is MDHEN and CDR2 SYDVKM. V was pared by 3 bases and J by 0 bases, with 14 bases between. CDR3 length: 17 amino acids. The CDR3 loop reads CASSFLFGQTNTGELFF. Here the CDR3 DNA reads TGTGCCAGCAGTTTCCTCTTTGGACAGACGAACACCGGGGAGCTGTTTTTT.

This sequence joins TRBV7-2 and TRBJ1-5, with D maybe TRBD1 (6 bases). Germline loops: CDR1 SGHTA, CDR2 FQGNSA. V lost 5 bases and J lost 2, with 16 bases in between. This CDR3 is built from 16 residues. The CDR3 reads CASSRRGGMGNQPQHF. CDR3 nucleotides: TGTGCCAGCAGCCGCCGCGGGGGCATGGGCAATCAGCCCCAGCATTTT.

The CDR3 DNA reads as TGTGCCAGCAGCTTAGGGCTAGCGGGAGTATATGAGCAGTTCTTC. It yields the protein CASSLGLAGVYEQFF. This chain joins TRBV11-2 and TRBJ2-1; 10 nucleotides match TRBD2. CDR1 is SGHAT and CDR2 is FQNNGV in the germline V gene. V lost 1 base, J lost 8 bases, and 5 bases stayed unmatched. The CDR3 runs to 15 residues.

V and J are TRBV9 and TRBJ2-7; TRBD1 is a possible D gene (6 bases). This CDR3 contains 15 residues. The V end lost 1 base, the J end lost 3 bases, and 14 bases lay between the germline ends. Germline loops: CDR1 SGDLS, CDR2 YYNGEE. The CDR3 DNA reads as TGTGCCAGCAGCGTAACGGACAGTATAAACTACGAGCAGTACTTC. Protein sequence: CASSVTDSINYEQYF.

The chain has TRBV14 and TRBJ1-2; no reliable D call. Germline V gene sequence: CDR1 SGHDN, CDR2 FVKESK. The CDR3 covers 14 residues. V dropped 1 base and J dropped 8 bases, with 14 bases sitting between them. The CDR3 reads CASSQAALLGGYTF. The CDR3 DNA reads TGTGCCAGCAGCCAAGCGGCCCTCCTCGGGGGCTACACCTTC.

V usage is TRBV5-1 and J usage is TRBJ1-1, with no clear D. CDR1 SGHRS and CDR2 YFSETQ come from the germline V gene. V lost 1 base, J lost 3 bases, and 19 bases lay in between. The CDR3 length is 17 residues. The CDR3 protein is CASSLPPGGREDTEAFF. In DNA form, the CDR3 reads TGCGCCAGCAGCTTGCCCCCGGGCGGGCGTGAGGACACTGAAGCTTTCTTT.

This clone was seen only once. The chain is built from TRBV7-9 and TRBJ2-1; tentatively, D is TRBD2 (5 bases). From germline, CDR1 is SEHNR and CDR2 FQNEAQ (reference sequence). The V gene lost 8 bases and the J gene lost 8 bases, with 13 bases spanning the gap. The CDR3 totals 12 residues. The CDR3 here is CASLTSGYEQFF. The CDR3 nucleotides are TGTGCCAGCTTAACCTCGGGGTATGAGCAGTTCTTC.

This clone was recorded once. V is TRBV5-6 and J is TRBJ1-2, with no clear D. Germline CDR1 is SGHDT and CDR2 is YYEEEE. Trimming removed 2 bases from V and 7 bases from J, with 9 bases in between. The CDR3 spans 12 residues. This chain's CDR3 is CASSFAGPGYTF. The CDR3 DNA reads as TGTGCCAGCAGCTTTGCAGGCCCTGGCTACACCTTC.

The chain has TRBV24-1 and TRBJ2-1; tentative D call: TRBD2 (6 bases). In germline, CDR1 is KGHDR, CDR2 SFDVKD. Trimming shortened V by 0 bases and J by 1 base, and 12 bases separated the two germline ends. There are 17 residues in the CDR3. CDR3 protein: CATSDLHGSGSYNEQFF. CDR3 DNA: TGTGCCACCAGTGATTTGCACGGTAGCGGTTCCTACAATGAGCAGTTCTTC.

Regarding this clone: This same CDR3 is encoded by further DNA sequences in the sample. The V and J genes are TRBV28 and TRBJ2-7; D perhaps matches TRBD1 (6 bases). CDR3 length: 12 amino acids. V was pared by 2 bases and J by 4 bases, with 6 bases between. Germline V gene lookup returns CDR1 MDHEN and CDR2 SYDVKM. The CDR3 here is CASSLTGYEQYF. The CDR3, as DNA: TGTGCCAGCAGTTTAACAGGGTACGAGCAGTACTTC.

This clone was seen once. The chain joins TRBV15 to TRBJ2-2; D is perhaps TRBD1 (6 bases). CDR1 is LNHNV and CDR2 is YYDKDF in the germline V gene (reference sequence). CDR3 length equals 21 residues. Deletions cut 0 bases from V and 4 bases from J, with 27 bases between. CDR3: CATSRERAQPGTFRGTGELFF. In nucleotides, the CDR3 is TGTGCCACCAGCAGAGAAAGGGCCCAGCCTGGCACCTTCAGGGGCACCGGGGAGCTGTTTTTT.

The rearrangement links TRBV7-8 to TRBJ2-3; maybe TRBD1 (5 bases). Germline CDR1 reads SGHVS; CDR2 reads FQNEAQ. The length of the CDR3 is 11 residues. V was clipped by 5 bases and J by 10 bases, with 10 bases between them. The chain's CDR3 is CASSRGLSQYF. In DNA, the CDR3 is TGTGCCAGCAGCAGGGGTTTGTCGCAGTATTTT. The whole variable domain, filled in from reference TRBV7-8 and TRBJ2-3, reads GAGVSQSPRYKVAKRGQDVALRCDPISGHVSLFWYQQALGQGPEFLTYFQNEAQLDKSGLPSDRFFAERPEGSVSTLKIQRTQQEDSAVYLCASSRGLSQYFGPGTRLTVL.

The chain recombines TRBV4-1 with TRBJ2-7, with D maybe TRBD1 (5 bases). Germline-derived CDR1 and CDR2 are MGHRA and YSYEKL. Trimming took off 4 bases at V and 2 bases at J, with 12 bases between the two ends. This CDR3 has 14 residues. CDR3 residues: CASSRVGLAYEQYF. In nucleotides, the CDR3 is TGCGCCAGCAGCCGGGTGGGGCTAGCCTACGAGCAGTACTTC.

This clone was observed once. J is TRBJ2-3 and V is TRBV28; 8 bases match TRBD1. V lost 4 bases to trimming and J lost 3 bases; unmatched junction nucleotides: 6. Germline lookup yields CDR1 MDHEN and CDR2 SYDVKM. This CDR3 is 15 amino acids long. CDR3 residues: CASSSGQGGTDTQYF. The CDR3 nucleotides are TGTGCCAGCAGTTCCGGACAGGGTGGTACAGATACGCAGTATTTT.